This T cell receptor beta chain derives from a study of tissue T cells after allogeneic stem cell transplantation (dated 2022 in TCRdb). Study-wide context: The study profiled TCR beta repertoires across many tissues from research autopsies of patients with and without GVHD, plus mouse models of GVHD. The human arm was a prospective observational study without blinding or randomization.

From the cysteine through the phenylalanine, the CDR3 covers 13 amino acids. Of the CDR3's DNA, 36 bases were read; they are in frame from base 1. Trimming takes 3 bases from V and 2 bases from J, and the germline ends sit 9 bases apart. The germline V gene provides CDR1 NSHNY and CDR2 SYGAGN. The time point label on this specimen signifies: mouse harvest day 7 after allogeneic transplant. Each mouse graft consisted of 10^7 T-cell-depleted bone marrow cells plus 10^6 splenic CD5+ T cells and was given by tail vein injection. GVHD in mice was modeled with a major MHC-mismatch B6 (H2b) into BALB/c (H2d) model, and tissues were profiled at day 7 or 14. Mouse tissues and retro-orbital blood were harvested on day 7 or 14 post-transplant using separate sterile tools per animal; livers were flushed beforehand. Before genomic DNA isolation with the DNeasy Blood & Tissue Kit, mouse tissues were minced with razor blades in buffered saline.

Based on its abundance in the sample, this clone is medium-sized (0.01 to 0.1%). Its antigen remains undetermined. The species here is mouse, which means the gene names and germline sequences are mouse ones. The sequenced fragment ends 1 residue before the CDR3 boundary, so the rest is inferred from the germline J gene. Broader findings and caveats from the paper: The study did not determine which tissue TCRs were alloreactive or antigen-specific, and some clones might have been persisting host cells. In both patients and mice, only a limited portion of the TCR repertoire detected in tissues was captured by blood and spleen T cells. Within patients, how anatomically similar the tissues were was a key factor in shaping TCR repertoire composition, regardless of disease or transplant status. Few T cell clones were found to be shared across patients, but shared repertoire signatures across patients were revealed in a tissue-specific fashion by motif-based clustering. The patient cohort was small and varied clinically, and sampling depth was recognized as a limitation.

Library preparation employed the immunoSEQ multiplex PCR assay. TCRbeta CDR3 sequencing was done by Adaptive Biotechnologies at survey depth, reporting CDR3 sequences, V/J genes, productive frequency and template counts. TCR beta CDR3 regions were amplified from genomic DNA instead of RNA. The authors' analysis ran thus. Jensen-Shannon divergence was used to quantify pairwise repertoire overlap between tissues, with a value of 1 indicating complete divergence and a value of 0 indicating identical repertoires. Tissues were clustered by single-linkage agglomerative hierarchical clustering of pairwise JSD values and displayed as dendrograms. All patient samples were analyzed with GLIPH2 using simulation_depth 1000, kmer_min_depth 3 and cdr3_length_cutoff 8, and only groups containing more than two unique CDR3s were kept. A standardized tissue-overlap score was calculated by extrapolating Jaccard GLIPH-group overlap across patients to a standard repertoire size of 1000 clones. Linear mixed-effect models, with tissue as a fixed effect and individual as a random effect, were used to test how diversity related to clinical or experimental variables. TCRdb's version of the immuneACCESS table is confined to in-frame rearrangements and falls short of the full clone set. An unresolved V gene accounts for under half of the shortfall where checked; the remainder is of unknown origin. V, J and clone size are those of that table, while D and trimming were read from the DNA. A total of roughly 7,000 clones appear in this sample, about 50% of them only once. The top ten clonotypes cover 3.8% of the sample.

Sample: gut tissue. This chain is built from TRBV13-1 and TRBJ2-7; the D call is possibly TRBD1 or TRBD2, each sharing 6 bases. The clonotype was recovered from a female BALB/c mouse given C57BL/6 T cells with graft-versus-host disease after an allogeneic hematopoietic cell transplant. The covered CDR3 bases are TGTGCCAGCAGTGGGGGGGACACCTATGAACAGTAC. This gives the protein CASSGGDTYEQY. The CDR3 reads in full as CASSGGDTYEQYF.